These T cell receptor beta chains were read from a single sample in a study of CD8 T cells in ankylosing spondylitis. TCRdb re-called the 5' RACE reads through MiXCR, storing one row per CDR3 protein. This table holds some 140,000 distinct CDR3 sequences, 7% to 10% found once. The sample taken for sequencing was synovial fluid, either unsorted or a sorted T cell fraction (not recorded which). Every receptor here comes from a male donor with ankylosing spondylitis. CDR3s include the opening cysteine and the closing phenylalanine or tryptophan. The order of the fields is D gene, clone size, V gene, J gene, CDR3 DNA, CDR3 protein. The D gene is left open where the match is weak. Clone size, where shown, is once, few, many, or a class for clones that have expanded.

>NA|many|TRBV28|TRBJ2-3
TGTGCCAGCAACGCCCCCGGGGGAAATACGCAGTATTTT
CASNAPGGNTQYF
>NA|few|TRBV19|TRBJ2-2
TGTGCCAGTAGGATTACCGGGGAGCTGTTTTTT
CASRITGELFF
>NA|many|TRBV9|TRBJ2-1
TGTGCCAGCAGCTCCCCGGACAGCTATTTCTCCTACAATGAGCAGTTCTTC
CASSSPDSYFSYNEQFF
>NA|NA|TRBV27|TRBJ2-2
TGTGCCAGCAGTTTATTTAACAGGGAGGCCGGGGAGCTGTTTTTT
CASSLFNREAGELFF
>TRBD1|many|TRBV28|TRBJ2-7
TGTGCCAGCAGCTTTATAGGGACAGGGAACGAGCAGTACTTC
CASSFIGTGNEQYF
>NA|many|TRBV7-6|TRBJ2-3
TGTGCCAGCAGCAGGCTCACGGGCACAGATACGCAGTATTTT
CASSRLTGTDTQYF
>NA|NA|TRBV12-3/TRBV12-4|TRBJ1-1
TGTGCCAGCAATTCATTCGCTGAAGCTTTCTTT
CASNSFAEAFF
>NA|many|TRBV12-3/TRBV12-4|TRBJ1-6
TGTGCCAGCAGTTTATCGGAGACGGAACCCCTCCACTTT
CASSLSETEPLHF
>NA|many|TRBV6-5|TRBJ2-3
TGTGCCAGCAGTTACCCTCTCGGGGTTAGCACAGATACGCAGTATTTT
CASSYPLGVSTDTQYF
>NA|many|TRBV5-4|TRBJ1-1
TGTGCCAGCAGCTTGGATTCCGGACCCGAAGCTTTCTTT
CASSLDSGPEAFF
>NA|many|TRBV3-1|TRBJ2-4
TGTGCCAGCAGTCGAGGACCCTCCGAGGCCAAAAACATTCAGTACTTC
CASSRGPSEAKNIQYF
>NA|many|TRBV5-1|TRBJ1-2
TGCGCCAGCAGCGCCTCCCAAGGTGGAAGCTATGGCTACACCTTC
CASSASQGGSYGYTF
>TRBD1|many|TRBV4-1|TRBJ2-7
TGCGCCAGCAGCCAAACCGGGACAGGGGCCTACGAGCAGTACTTC
CASSQTGTGAYEQYF
>TRBD1|many|TRBV7-2|TRBJ1-2
TGTGCCAGCAGCTTAGCAGGGACAGGGTATGTCTACACCTTC
CASSLAGTGYVYTF
>NA|NA|TRBV11-2|TRBJ2-3
TGTGCCAGCAGCACAACTGTCGCAGATACGCAGTATTTT
CASSTTVADTQYF
>NA|NA|TRBV11-2|TRBJ2-7
TGTGCCAGCAGCTTAGCGGGGGCCGCCATCGCCTACGAGCAGTACTTC
CASSLAGAAIAYEQYF
>NA|many|TRBV28|TRBJ1-2
TGTGCCAGCCTCCTCCCCGGGGCTCCCGATGGCTACACCTTC
CASLLPGAPDGYTF